This T cell receptor beta chain derives from a study of T cells of healthy individuals. In TCRdb, the 5' RACE reads were re-called with MiXCR into one record per CDR3 protein. The table has about 82,000 distinct CDR3 sequences, roughly 5% seen once. The CDR3 runs to 15 residues. Germline V gene sequence: CDR1 SGDLS, CDR2 YYNGEE. V gave up 4 bases and J gave up 5 bases; unmatched junction bases: 8. This receptor was identified in a female donor in good health. The V and J genes are TRBV9 and TRBJ2-4, with TRBD2 identical over 8 bases. Written as DNA, the CDR3 is TGTGCCAGCAGCATTAGCGGGAATCGGGAAAACATTCAGTACTTC. Its translation is CASSISGNRENIQYF.